The 30 T cell receptor beta chains in this list originate from one sample, sequenced in a study of T-cell reconstitution after alpha-beta-depleted transplantation in children. TCRbeta library preparation incorporated unique molecular identifiers. TCRdb itself ran the PCR reads through MiXCR, one entry per CDR3 protein. This table holds under 150,000 distinct CDR3 sequences, about 9.9% found once. Material: PBMCs, mostly from graft donor cells, obtained 180 days after TCRalphabeta/CD19-depleted stem cell transplant. These receptors came from a girl under three years old who had a stem cell transplant for combined immunodeficiency, so the T cells may come from the graft donor.

This clonotype was seen repeatedly, ten times or more. The chain uses TRBV5-8 and TRBJ1-2; D is ambiguous. V was clipped by 2 bases and J by 5 bases, with 7 bases between them. The CDR3 is 12 residues long. Germline loops: CDR1 SGHTS, CDR2 YDEGEE. The CDR3 protein is CASSFDTYGYTF. DNA for the CDR3: TGTGCCAGCAGCTTTGACACGTATGGCTACACCTTC.

The chain joins TRBV7-6 to TRBJ2-1, with a tentative D call TRBD1 (5 bases). V lost 5 bases and J lost 1, with 18 bases in between. This CDR3 has 17 amino acids. The germline V gene encodes CDR1 SGHVS and CDR2 FNYEAQ. In DNA form, the CDR3 reads TGTGCCAGCAGCCCTATCAACCAGGGTAGATCCTACAATGAGCAGTTCTTC. As protein: CASSPINQGRSYNEQFF.

In this sample, this clonotype turned up a few times. The chain uses TRBV5-6 and TRBJ2-7, with 8 bases that match TRBD1. The CDR3 is made up of 13 amino acids. Losses at the gene ends were 4 bases for V and 5 bases for J; bases not matched to a gene: 5. From germline, CDR1 is SGHDT and CDR2 YYEEEE. The CDR3, as DNA: TGTGCCAGCAGCGTGGGACAGGTCCACGAGCAGTACTTC. Its translation is CASSVGQVHEQYF.

The chain is built from TRBV12-3 or TRBV12-4 and TRBJ2-7; TRBD2 might be the D (7 bases). The V end lost 4 bases, the J end lost 3 bases, and 16 bases lay between the germline ends. CDR3 length: 15 amino acids. The CDR3 DNA sequence: TGTGCCAGCAGTTCGGAGGGGGGGGTCGGCTACGAGCAGTACTTC. It translates to CASSSEGGVGYEQYF.

The sample holds a few counts of this clonotype. The rearrangement links TRBV10-3 to TRBJ2-5; no clear D gene. CDR3 length: 16 amino acids. Trimming took off 2 bases at V and 4 bases at J, with 17 bases between the two ends. In germline, CDR1 is ENHRY, CDR2 SYGVKD. The CDR3 spells CAISEPFTVGRETQYF. CDR3 DNA sequence: TGTGCCATCAGTGAGCCATTTACAGTGGGCAGAGAGACCCAGTACTTC.

This clonotype was seen a few times. J is TRBJ2-1 and V is TRBV24-1; 10 bases fit TRBD1. This CDR3 comprises 14 residues. Germline lookup yields CDR1 KGHDR and CDR2 SFDVKD. Unmatched junction bases numbered 5, after V lost 4 bases and J lost 9 bases. The CDR3 DNA reads TGTGCCACCAGTGACCCGGGACAGGGGACTGAGCAGTTCTTC. Its protein product is CATSDPGQGTEQFF.

The V call is TRBV29-1, the J call TRBJ2-5; TRBD1 aligns across 7 bases. The CDR3 has 15 residues. Germline CDR1 and CDR2: SQVTM and ANQGSEA. The junction had 13 bases not matched to a gene; V was cut back by 7 bases and J by 2 bases. In nucleotides, the CDR3 is TGCAGCGCCCGAGGGGGCAGGGGGTGGCAAGAGACCCAGTACTTC. It is translated as CSARGGRGWQETQYF.

This clonotype was seen many times. The V gene is TRBV20-1, the J gene TRBJ2-5; D uncertain. Germline V CDR1 and CDR2: DFQATT, SNEGSKA (reference sequence). V was pared by 3 bases and J by 5 bases, with 10 bases between. The CDR3 is 12 amino acids. The CDR3 bases are TGCAGTGCTAGGAAACCCGGGGAGACCCAGTACTTC. It codes for CSARKPGETQYF.

V gene TRBV20-1 combines with J gene TRBJ2-1; tentative D call: TRBD2 (5 bases). CDR1 DFQATT and CDR2 SNEGSKA come from the germline V gene (reference sequence). V shed 7 bases and J shed 4 bases, with 17 bases lying between them. This CDR3 has 14 amino acids. The CDR3 is CSDRHGSDYNEQFF. CDR3 DNA: TGCAGTGATAGGCATGGTAGCGATTACAATGAGCAGTTCTTC.

This clonotype has a handful of counts. The rearrangement uses TRBV25-1 and TRBJ2-6; no clear D. The CDR3 is 17 residues long. Germline assignment: CDR1 MGHDK and CDR2 SYGVNS. The ends were cut back, 4 bases at V and 0 bases at J, with 13 bases in the middle. The CDR3 bases are TGTGCCAGCAGTGTCTGGACGGATCGCTCTGGGGCCAACGTCCTGACTTTC. Its protein product is CASSVWTDRSGANVLTF.

This clonotype showed up just a few times. The chain uses TRBV20-1 and TRBJ1-5; no firm D call. The CDR3 is made up of 15 amino acids. Germline V CDR1 and CDR2: DFQATT, SNEGSKA (reference sequence). V gave up 5 bases and J gave up 0 bases, with 14 bases separating them. The CDR3 DNA is TGCAGTGCTCCGGACTTAAGGGATAGCAATCAGCCCCAGCATTTT. Encoded protein: CSAPDLRDSNQPQHF.

This clonotype turned up a few times. This chain links TRBV29-1 with TRBJ1-1; weak D call: TRBD1 (5 bases). Per germline, CDR1 SQVTM and CDR2 ANQGSEA. The V and J ends lost 5 bases and 1 base respectively, with 8 bases between them. This CDR3 contains 12 residues. CDR3 residues: CSVLQGNTEAFF. The CDR3 nucleotides read TGCAGCGTTTTGCAGGGGAACACTGAAGCTTTCTTT.

The rearrangement joins TRBV5-1 to TRBJ2-3; 8 bases align to TRBD1. The CDR3 spans 16 residues. V was pared by 1 base and J by 5 bases, with 9 bases of the junction left unmatched. Germline V gene lookup returns CDR1 SGHRS and CDR2 YFSETQ. DNA of the CDR3: TGCGCCAGCAGCTTGCGGGCAGGGGGCGCGGGAGATACGCAGTATTTT. It translates to CASSLRAGGAGDTQYF.

This chain links TRBV15 with TRBJ2-4; either TRBD1 or TRBD2 may fit D (5 bases each). Germline V gene lookup returns CDR1 LNHNV and CDR2 YYDKDF (reference sequence). This CDR3 is 17 amino acids long. V was pared by 0 bases and J by 1 base, with 13 bases between. The CDR3 region is CATSREAGWGAKNIQYF. The CDR3 bases are TGTGCCACCAGCAGAGAGGCCGGGTGGGGGGCCAAAAACATTCAGTACTTC. Complete variable domain (other parts from reference TRBV15 and TRBJ2-4): DAMVIQNPRYQVTQFGKPVTLSCSQTLNHNVMYWYQQKSSQAPKLLFHYYDKDFNNEADTPDNFQSRRPNTSFCFLDIRSPGLGDTAMYLCATSREAGWGAKNIQYFGAGTRLSVL.

The V and J genes are TRBV5-6 and TRBJ2-7, with 9 positions matching TRBD1. CDR1 is SGHDT, CDR2 YYEEEE, per germline. The junction had 9 bases not matched to a gene; V was cut back by 5 bases and J by 6 bases. This CDR3 contains 14 residues. The DNA of the CDR3 is TGTGCCAGCAGTCTGACAGGGGGAATACGCGAGCAGTACTTC. It encodes CASSLTGGIREQYF.

This chain links TRBV29-1 with TRBJ2-2; no clear D gene. Per germline, CDR1 SQVTM and CDR2 ANQGSEA. Trimming left V 6 bases short and J 3 bases short, with 5 bases between. The length of the CDR3 is 11 residues. CDR3 DNA: TGCAGCGTACGGGACACCGGGGAGCTGTTTTTT. As protein: CSVRDTGELFF.

About this clonotype: A much larger clone differs from this one at a single base, so this may be a read error. The chain combines TRBV7-6 with TRBJ2-5; possibly TRBD1 for D (5 bases). Germline lookup yields CDR1 SGHVS and CDR2 FNYEAQ. The length of the CDR3 is 15 residues. V was clipped by 5 bases and J by 4 bases, with 17 bases between them. CDR3 amino acids: CASSLPYRLGETQYF. In DNA form, the CDR3 reads TGTGCCAGCAGCCTCCCGTACAGGTTGGGAGAGACCCAGTACTTC.

This clonotype was detected only a few times. This chain joins TRBV9 and TRBJ2-6, with D possibly TRBD1 on 5 matching bases. The CDR3 contains 17 residues. V dropped 3 bases and J dropped 0 bases, with 13 bases sitting between them. Germline V CDR1 and CDR2: SGDLS, YYNGEE. The CDR3 spells CASSGDSLYSGANVLTF. As DNA, the CDR3 is TGTGCCAGCAGCGGAGACAGCTTATACTCTGGGGCCAACGTCCTGACTTTC.

This clonotype was found a few times. The chain has TRBV6-5 and TRBJ2-7; 7 bases are shared with TRBD1. Looked up from germline, CDR1 is MNHEY and CDR2 is SVGAGI. V lost 1 base to trimming and J lost 6 bases; unmatched junction nucleotides: 18. The CDR3 runs to 18 residues. In DNA form, the CDR3 reads TGTGCCAGCAGTTACTGGTCTCCGGACAGGCTGAGATGCTGCGAGCAGTACTTC. As protein: CASSYWSPDRLRCCEQYF.

This clonotype was counted a few times. The V call is TRBV5-1, the J call TRBJ1-5, with a weak D call TRBD1 (5 bases). The CDR3 has 14 residues. Trimming took 4 bases from V and 4 from J, leaving 12 bases between them. The germline V gene encodes CDR1 SGHRS and CDR2 YFSETQ. CDR3 in amino acids: CASSRGVDNQPQHF. For the CDR3, the DNA is TGCGCCAGCAGCCGGGGGGTCGATAATCAGCCCCAGCATTTT. Full variable domain (rest looked up from reference TRBV5-1 and TRBJ1-5): KAGVTQTPRYLIKTRGQQVTLSCSPISGHRSVSWYQQTPGQGLQFLFEYFSETQRNKGNFPGRFSGRQFSNSRSEMNVSTLELGDSALYLCASSRGVDNQPQHFGDGTRLSIL.

The rearrangement joins TRBV11-2 to TRBJ2-6; TRBD1 agrees at 7 bases. The CDR3 covers 18 residues. Germline V gene data show CDR1 as SGHAT and CDR2 as FQNNGV. V shed 0 bases and J 0 bases; nucleotides not matched to a gene: 5. In DNA, the CDR3 is TGTGCCAGCAGCTTAGAAGGCAGGGGGATCTCTGGGGCCAACGTCCTGACTTTC. It translates to CASSLEGRGISGANVLTF.

This clonotype was recorded many times. The chain employs TRBV27 and TRBJ1-5; the match to TRBD1 covers 7 bases. Germline CDR1 is MNHEY and CDR2 is SMNVEV (reference sequence). The CDR3 runs to 15 residues. Trimming cost V 5 bases and J 2 bases; bases outside gene matches: 6. The CDR3: CASSRQGSGNQPQHF. The CDR3 DNA follows: TGTGCCAGCAGTAGACAGGGTAGTGGCAATCAGCCCCAGCATTTT.

This clonotype occurred a few times. The chain carries TRBV9 and TRBJ2-7; no clear D gene. Germline CDR1 reads SGDLS; CDR2 reads YYNGEE. V was pared by 0 bases and J by 1 base, with 11 bases between. The CDR3 totals 15 residues. CDR3 region: CASSVADDGSYEQYF. In DNA, the CDR3 is TGTGCCAGCAGCGTAGCCGATGACGGATCCTACGAGCAGTACTTC.

The genes are TRBV7-2 and TRBJ2-1; the match to TRBD2 covers 8 bases. The germline V gene has CDR1 SGHTA and CDR2 FQGNSA. The CDR3 consists of 15 residues. V dropped 1 base and J dropped 4; count of bases not matched to a gene: 3. The CDR3 region has the DNA TGTGCCAGCAGCTTAGGACTAGCGACTTACAATGAGCAGTTCTTC. The encoded protein is CASSLGLATYNEQFF.

The rearrangement joins TRBV5-1 to TRBJ2-1; possible D gene TRBD2, 5 bases. The germline CDR1 and CDR2 sequences are SGHRS and YFSETQ. This CDR3 has 20 amino acids. Trimming left V 0 bases short and J 3 bases short, with 25 bases between. The CDR3 reads CASSLADRASWSRVYNEQFF. CDR3 coding DNA: TGCGCCAGCAGCTTGGCTGACCGGGCTAGCTGGAGTCGCGTCTACAATGAGCAGTTCTTC. The variable domain in full, completed from reference TRBV5-1 and TRBJ2-1, reads KAGVTQTPRYLIKTRGQQVTLSCSPISGHRSVSWYQQTPGQGLQFLFEYFSETQRNKGNFPGRFSGRQFSNSRSEMNVSTLELGDSALYLCASSLADRASWSRVYNEQFFGPGTRLTVL.

The chain couples TRBV3-1 to TRBJ1-2, with D maybe TRBD1 (5 bases). CDR1 and CDR2 (germline): LGHDT, YNNKEL (reference sequence). The length of the CDR3 is 14 residues. V was shortened by 1 base and J by 3 bases, with 9 bases between the two germline ends. As DNA, the CDR3 is TGTGCCAGCAGCCAAGGGGGCGCGTACTATGGCTACACCTTC. Encoded protein: CASSQGGAYYGYTF. Using reference TRBV3-1 and TRBJ1-2 for the parts outside the CDR3, the full variable domain is DTAVSQTPKYLVTQMGNDKSIKCEQNLGHDTMYWYKQDSKKFLKIMFSYNNKELIINETVPNRFSPKSPDKAHLNLHINSLELGDSAVYFCASSQGGAYYGYTFGSGTRLTVV.

The V and J genes are TRBV6-1 and TRBJ2-7; 7 positions agree with TRBD1. CDR1 MNHNS and CDR2 SASEGT come from the germline V gene. J lost 0 bases, V lost 3 bases, and 5 bases had no gene match. CDR3 size: 15 residues. The DNA for the CDR3 is TGTGCCAGCAGTGAGGACAGGATCCCCTCCTACGAGCAGTACTTC. It encodes CASSEDRIPSYEQYF.

In its sample, this clonotype was seen a few times. CDR3: CASSKRRTSGAQETQYF. The CDR3 DNA reads TGTGCCAGCAGCAAAAGACGAACTAGCGGTGCCCAGGAGACCCAGTACTTC. The chain carries TRBV21-1 and TRBJ2-5; TRBD2 is the table's D call, not checked against the DNA. TRBV21-1 is an annotated pseudogene. The CDR3 is made up of 17 amino acids.

There are many counts of this clonotype. This rearrangement joins TRBV3-1 to TRBJ2-1; D not resolved. Deletions cut 6 bases from V and 0 bases from J, with 12 bases between. The CDR3 contains 15 residues. Germline-derived CDR1 and CDR2 are LGHDT and YNNKEL (reference sequence). CDR3 nucleotide sequence: TGTGCCAGCAGTCGCGCGGTGAGCTCCTACAATGAGCAGTTCTTC. Protein sequence: CASSRAVSSYNEQFF.

There are a few counts of this clonotype. The chain employs TRBV5-6 and TRBJ2-7, with 8 bases identical to TRBD2. Germline loops: CDR1 SGHDT, CDR2 YYEEEE. The trim removed 1 base at V and 7 bases at J, leaving 7 bases unmatched. The CDR3 extends over 14 amino acids. The DNA for the CDR3 is TGTGCCAGCAGCTTGCGCGGGAGGACCAGTGAGCAGTACTTC. It is translated as CASSLRGRTSEQYF.